Listed below are T cell receptor beta chains from one sample, sequenced in a study of CD8 T cells in Susac syndrome. Each CDR3 protein gets one entry after TCRdb re-called the immunoSEQ multiplex PCR reads with MiXCR. Of approximately 94,000 distinct CDR3 sequences in the sample, around 95% were seen once. The material sequenced was CD8+ T cells from PBMCs. These receptors all stem from a human donor with Susac syndrome. Both conserved end residues are part of each CDR3. The order of the fields is CDR3 DNA, CDR3 protein, J gene, CDR3 length, D gene, V gene, clone size. D genes are given only for firm matches. Not all rows give a size; the values are once, few, many and, for expanded clones, a class.

cdr3_nt: TGCAGCGTCCGGACAGGGGCCGTCGACGAGCAGTACTTC
cdr3_aa: CSVRTGAVDEQYF
j_call: TRBJ2-7
cdr3_length: 13
d_call: TRBD1
v_call: TRBV29-1
clone_size: -

cdr3_nt: TGTGCCAGCAGCTTAGTTACCCTCCAAGAGACCCAGTACTTC
cdr3_aa: CASSLVTLQETQYF
j_call: TRBJ2-5
cdr3_length: 14
d_call: -
v_call: TRBV7-9
clone_size: once

cdr3_nt: TGTGCCAGCAGCTTAAAGGGGACGGGTGGCTACACCTTC
cdr3_aa: CASSLKGTGGYTF
j_call: TRBJ1-2
cdr3_length: 13
d_call: -
v_call: TRBV7-3
clone_size: -

cdr3_nt: TGCGCCAGCAGGAATCCGATGGAACGAGGAAACACCATATATTTT
cdr3_aa: CASRNPMERGNTIYF
j_call: TRBJ1-3
cdr3_length: 15
d_call: -
v_call: TRBV5-1
clone_size: -

cdr3_nt: TGCAGCGTAACCAGGGATGAGCAGTTCTTC
cdr3_aa: CSVTRDEQFF
j_call: TRBJ2-1
cdr3_length: 10
d_call: -
v_call: TRBV29-1
clone_size: -

cdr3_nt: TGCAGTGCTAGAGACGCGGCTAGCGGGGCTTACAATGAGCAGTTCTTC
cdr3_aa: CSARDAASGAYNEQFF
j_call: TRBJ2-1
cdr3_length: 16
d_call: TRBD2
v_call: TRBV20-1
clone_size: -

cdr3_nt: TGTGCCAGCTCACCGGGACAGGGGGCAGAGACCCAGTACTTC
cdr3_aa: CASSPGQGAETQYF
j_call: TRBJ2-5
cdr3_length: 14
d_call: TRBD1
v_call: TRBV18
clone_size: -

cdr3_nt: TGTGCCAGTGCTCAGGAGCCGGAGACCCAGTACTTC
cdr3_aa: CASAQEPETQYF
j_call: TRBJ2-5
cdr3_length: 12
d_call: -
v_call: TRBV7-9
clone_size: -

cdr3_nt: TGTGCCAGTAGTATAGATCTGGAGACTGAAGCTTTCTTT
cdr3_aa: CASSIDLETEAFF
j_call: TRBJ1-1
cdr3_length: 13
d_call: -
v_call: TRBV19
clone_size: -

cdr3_nt: TGTGCCAGCTCACCTGCGGGGAAGTACGAGCAGTACTTC
cdr3_aa: CASSPAGKYEQYF
j_call: TRBJ2-7
cdr3_length: 13
d_call: -
v_call: TRBV18
clone_size: -

cdr3_nt: TGCGCCAGCAGCTTTATCACCGGGGAGCTGTTTTTT
cdr3_aa: CASSFITGELFF
j_call: TRBJ2-2
cdr3_length: 12
d_call: -
v_call: TRBV5-1
clone_size: -

cdr3_nt: TGTGCCAGCAGCGACGAGGGAGGGGCGGCCAATGGGGCTTTCTTT
cdr3_aa: CASSDEGGAANGAFF
j_call: TRBJ1-1
cdr3_length: 15
d_call: -
v_call: TRBV9
clone_size: once

cdr3_nt: TGTGCCAGCAGCTTTAACGACGAGCAGTACTTC
cdr3_aa: CASSFNDEQYF
j_call: TRBJ2-7
cdr3_length: 11
d_call: -
v_call: TRBV5-6
clone_size: -

cdr3_nt: TGTGCCAGCAGCTTAGCTGACAGGGGATACACCTTC
cdr3_aa: CASSLADRGYTF
j_call: TRBJ1-2
cdr3_length: 12
d_call: TRBD1
v_call: TRBV13
clone_size: -

cdr3_nt: TGTGCCAGCAGCCAACCCGACTGGAATGAGCAGTTCTTC
cdr3_aa: CASSQPDWNEQFF
j_call: TRBJ2-1
cdr3_length: 13
d_call: -
v_call: TRBV3-1
clone_size: -

cdr3_nt: TGTGCCAGCAGCCAAGATCGAACGCTGCAGTTCTTC
cdr3_aa: CASSQDRTLQFF
j_call: TRBJ2-1
cdr3_length: 12
d_call: -
v_call: TRBV3-1
clone_size: -

cdr3_nt: TGCAGCGCCCTAGGCGATGGCCTGAATCAGCCCCAGCATTTT
cdr3_aa: CSALGDGLNQPQHF
j_call: TRBJ1-5
cdr3_length: 14
d_call: -
v_call: TRBV29-1
clone_size: -

cdr3_nt: TGTGCCAGCAGCCCCTTTGGCCGTTCTAACTATGGCTACACCTTC
cdr3_aa: CASSPFGRSNYGYTF
j_call: TRBJ1-2
cdr3_length: 15
d_call: -
v_call: TRBV11-2
clone_size: -

cdr3_nt: TGTGCCAGTAGTATAGACCGGACGGATACGCAGTATTTT
cdr3_aa: CASSIDRTDTQYF
j_call: TRBJ2-3
cdr3_length: 13
d_call: -
v_call: TRBV19
clone_size: once

cdr3_nt: TGCGCCAGCAGTGAGTCAGGGGCGGTGGCCAAAAACATTCAGTACTTC
cdr3_aa: CASSESGAVAKNIQYF
j_call: TRBJ2-4
cdr3_length: 16
d_call: -
v_call: TRBV10-2
clone_size: -

cdr3_nt: TGCAGCGTTCTTTCCGGGACTCAAGAGACCCAGTACTTC
cdr3_aa: CSVLSGTQETQYF
j_call: TRBJ2-5
cdr3_length: 13
d_call: -
v_call: TRBV29-1
clone_size: -

cdr3_nt: TGCGCCAGCAGCTTGACAGGGACTAGCGGGAGATCGGGTACGCAGTATTTT
cdr3_aa: CASSLTGTSGRSGTQYF
j_call: TRBJ2-3
cdr3_length: 17
d_call: TRBD2
v_call: TRBV5-1
clone_size: -

cdr3_nt: TGCAGCGTTAAAGGGAACACCGGGGAGCTGTTTTTT
cdr3_aa: CSVKGNTGELFF
j_call: TRBJ2-2
cdr3_length: 12
d_call: -
v_call: TRBV29-1
clone_size: -

cdr3_nt: TGCAGCGGTGGCCCCGAAGGTTGGGCAGATACGCAGTATTTT
cdr3_aa: CSGGPEGWADTQYF
j_call: TRBJ2-3
cdr3_length: 14
d_call: -
v_call: TRBV29-1
clone_size: -

cdr3_nt: TGCAGCGCTGGACCTCTAAGCACAGATACGCAGTATTTT
cdr3_aa: CSAGPLSTDTQYF
j_call: TRBJ2-3
cdr3_length: 13
d_call: -
v_call: TRBV29-1
clone_size: -

cdr3_nt: TGTGCCAGCAGTTTCCGAGGGATTACGGCTGAAGCTTTCTTT
cdr3_aa: CASSFRGITAEAFF
j_call: TRBJ1-1
cdr3_length: 14
d_call: -
v_call: TRBV28
clone_size: -

cdr3_nt: TGTGCCAGCAGCCAAGTACATGAGCAGTTCTTC
cdr3_aa: CASSQVHEQFF
j_call: TRBJ2-1
cdr3_length: 11
d_call: -
v_call: TRBV3-1
clone_size: -

cdr3_nt: TGCGCCAGCAGCGTCGGGACTAGCGGGGTGGCTTGGGAGCAGTACTTC
cdr3_aa: CASSVGTSGVAWEQYF
j_call: TRBJ2-7
cdr3_length: 16
d_call: TRBD2
v_call: TRBV5-1
clone_size: -

cdr3_nt: TGCAGCGTTGAGGGCGGGAGAACAGATACGCAGTATTTT
cdr3_aa: CSVEGGRTDTQYF
j_call: TRBJ2-3
cdr3_length: 13
d_call: TRBD2
v_call: TRBV29-1
clone_size: -

cdr3_nt: TGTGCCAGCAGCCAGTATAGGCCGCGAGAGACCCAGTACTTC
cdr3_aa: CASSQYRPRETQYF
j_call: TRBJ2-5
cdr3_length: 14
d_call: -
v_call: TRBV7-9
clone_size: -

cdr3_nt: TGTGCCACCAGCAGTCTGAGGAGGCAGCCCCAGCATTTT
cdr3_aa: CATSSLRRQPQHF
j_call: TRBJ1-5
cdr3_length: 13
d_call: -
v_call: TRBV15
clone_size: -

cdr3_nt: TGTGCCAGCTCACGGGGACAGGCTACTTACGAGCAGTACTTC
cdr3_aa: CASSRGQATYEQYF
j_call: TRBJ2-7
cdr3_length: 14
d_call: TRBD1
v_call: TRBV18
clone_size: once

cdr3_nt: TGTGCTAGCAGCTTAGGGGAGGGCTACAATGAGCAGTTCTTC
cdr3_aa: CASSLGEGYNEQFF
j_call: TRBJ2-1
cdr3_length: 14
d_call: TRBD2
v_call: TRBV7-3
clone_size: -

cdr3_nt: TGTGCCAGCTCACCGGACATACTGGGTTCACCCCTCCACTTT
cdr3_aa: CASSPDILGSPLHF
j_call: TRBJ1-6
cdr3_length: 14
d_call: -
v_call: TRBV18
clone_size: -

cdr3_nt: TGTGCCAGCAGCCGGACTAGTTCCTACGAGCAGTACTTC
cdr3_aa: CASSRTSSYEQYF
j_call: TRBJ2-7
cdr3_length: 13
d_call: TRBD2
v_call: TRBV3-1
clone_size: -

cdr3_nt: TGTGCCAGCAGACCACTAGTTACAGATACGCAGTATTTT
cdr3_aa: CASRPLVTDTQYF
j_call: TRBJ2-3
cdr3_length: 13
d_call: -
v_call: TRBV12-3/TRBV12-4
clone_size: -

cdr3_nt: TGCGCCAGCAGCTGGACAGGGGGCTCCTACAATGAGCAGTTCTTC
cdr3_aa: CASSWTGGSYNEQFF
j_call: TRBJ2-1
cdr3_length: 15
d_call: TRBD1
v_call: TRBV5-1
clone_size: -

cdr3_nt: TGTGCCAGCAGTTTTGACCCTAATCAGCCCCAGCATTTT
cdr3_aa: CASSFDPNQPQHF
j_call: TRBJ1-5
cdr3_length: 13
d_call: -
v_call: TRBV12-3/TRBV12-4
clone_size: once

cdr3_nt: TGTGCCAGCAGCTCCCGGGACAGGGATCCGGGGGGCTACACCTTC
cdr3_aa: CASSSRDRDPGGYTF
j_call: TRBJ1-2
cdr3_length: 15
d_call: TRBD1
v_call: TRBV7-6
clone_size: -

cdr3_nt: TGTGCCAGCCCTGGGGAGCGGGAGGAAGTGGACGAGCAGTACTTC
cdr3_aa: CASPGEREEVDEQYF
j_call: TRBJ2-7
cdr3_length: 15
d_call: TRBD2
v_call: TRBV7-9
clone_size: once

cdr3_nt: TGTGCCAGCAGTACAGGGTACTCCCCTAACTTC
cdr3_aa: CASSTGYSPNF
j_call: TRBJ1-2
cdr3_length: 11
d_call: -
v_call: TRBV12-3/TRBV12-4
clone_size: -

cdr3_nt: TGCGCCAGCAGCTTGCCGGACTTAGCGAACACCGGGGAGCTGTTTTTT
cdr3_aa: CASSLPDLANTGELFF
j_call: TRBJ2-2
cdr3_length: 16
d_call: -
v_call: TRBV5-1
clone_size: -

cdr3_nt: TGTGCCAGCAGCTTAGGGATCGGGGGTTGGGAGCAGTTCTTC
cdr3_aa: CASSLGIGGWEQFF
j_call: TRBJ2-1
cdr3_length: 14
d_call: -
v_call: TRBV13
clone_size: once

cdr3_nt: TGTGCCAGCAGCCCCCCCCCTAGCAGCCAAGAGACCCAGTACTTC
cdr3_aa: CASSPPPSSQETQYF
j_call: TRBJ2-5
cdr3_length: 15
d_call: -
v_call: TRBV6-6
clone_size: -

cdr3_nt: TGTGCCACCAGTGAGGAGGGGCGTTATAACACTGAAGCTTTCTTT
cdr3_aa: CATSEEGRYNTEAFF
j_call: TRBJ1-1
cdr3_length: 15
d_call: -
v_call: TRBV24-1
clone_size: -

cdr3_nt: TGTGCCAGCAGCTTAGCGCAAGGAATTAGCACAGATACGCAGTATTTT
cdr3_aa: CASSLAQGISTDTQYF
j_call: TRBJ2-3
cdr3_length: 16
d_call: -
v_call: TRBV7-9
clone_size: -

cdr3_nt: TGTGCCAGCAGTCTGGAGACAACTAATGAAAAACTGTTTTTT
cdr3_aa: CASSLETTNEKLFF
j_call: TRBJ1-4
cdr3_length: 14
d_call: -
v_call: TRBV2
clone_size: once

cdr3_nt: TGCAGTGCTAGAGATACGGCCCGGGGGGATACGCAGTATTTT
cdr3_aa: CSARDTARGDTQYF
j_call: TRBJ2-3
cdr3_length: 14
d_call: -
v_call: TRBV20-1
clone_size: -

cdr3_nt: TGTGCCAGCAGTTACCAGACTATCGAGCAGTACTTC
cdr3_aa: CASSYQTIEQYF
j_call: TRBJ2-7
cdr3_length: 12
d_call: -
v_call: TRBV6-6
clone_size: -

cdr3_nt: TGTGCCAGCAGCTCCCTCACAGAAACGGAAGCTTTCTTT
cdr3_aa: CASSSLTETEAFF
j_call: TRBJ1-1
cdr3_length: 13
d_call: -
v_call: TRBV5-4
clone_size: -

cdr3_nt: TGTGCCAGCAGCGTTGACAGAAACTACGAGCAGTACTTC
cdr3_aa: CASSVDRNYEQYF
j_call: TRBJ2-7
cdr3_length: 13
d_call: -
v_call: TRBV5-4
clone_size: -

cdr3_nt: TGTGCCAGCAGTCGACTAGCGGGAGCAGCCGAGCAGTTCTTC
cdr3_aa: CASSRLAGAAEQFF
j_call: TRBJ2-1
cdr3_length: 14
d_call: TRBD2
v_call: TRBV12-3/TRBV12-4
clone_size: -

cdr3_nt: TGCGCCAGCAGCCCGGGACAGCACGGGGAGCAGTACTTC
cdr3_aa: CASSPGQHGEQYF
j_call: TRBJ2-7
cdr3_length: 13
d_call: TRBD1
v_call: TRBV5-1
clone_size: -

cdr3_nt: TGTGCCAGCAGCCCGTACGGGGTAAAATGGCCGAATGAGCAGTTCTTC
cdr3_aa: CASSPYGVKWPNEQFF
j_call: TRBJ2-1
cdr3_length: 16
d_call: -
v_call: TRBV9
clone_size: -